The source of this TCR beta chain is a study of response to subunit inactivated influenza vaccine. TCRdb re-derived calls from the RT-PCR reads in MiXCR, one entry per CDR3 protein. The data hold roughly 710,000 distinct CDR3 sequences, with about 14% observed a single time. This clonotype was detected only a few times. Source: PBMCs from blood, taken around two weeks before vaccination. This sequence originates from a man in his fifties who received an inactivated influenza vaccine.

Written as DNA, the CDR3 is TGTGCCAGCAGCAAAGGGAGTATGAGGGGCGGCTATGGCTACACCTTC. Translation gives CASSKGSMRGGYGYTF. V gene TRBV21-1 combines with J gene TRBJ1-2; TRBD1, the table's D call, lacks a check against the DNA. TRBV21-1 is a pseudogene. CDR3 length equals 16 residues.